The T cell receptor beta chain described here comes from a study of OX40 agonist ivuxolimab in advanced cancers. Study at large: Patients were dosed intravenously with ivuxolimab at 0.01 to 10 mg/kg every 2 weeks. Three partial responders included one hepatocellular carcinoma patient and two cutaneous melanoma patients.

Whole-study results and caveats: The average count of expanded clones was higher among CD8+ T cells than among CD4+.

TCRdb keeps only in-frame clones here, not all; method: immunoSEQ multiplex PCR. The table lists 30,000 to 40,000 clones, roughly four fifths of them singletons. Germline CDR1 and CDR2: SGHAT and FQNNGV. The CDR3 is 13 residues long. V gave up 8 bases and J gave up 2 bases; unmatched junction bases: 4. Notes on this clone: No antigen is known for it.

Here the sequenced sample was CD4+ or CD8+ T cells sorted from blood, taken in a trial of the OX40 agonist ivuxolimab. The receptor's source is an adult with an advanced solid tumor such as melanoma, head and neck, liver or kidney cancer. The V and J genes are TRBV11-2 and TRBJ1-2, with TRBD1 identical over 8 bases. The DNA for the CDR3 is TGTGCCAGCCAGGACAGGGAGAACTATGGCTACACCTTC. Protein: CASQDRENYGYTF.